This is a list of T cell receptor beta chains from one sample in a study of CD8+ T cells in alopecia areata. Sequencing used immunoSEQ multiplex PCR; TCRdb keeps in-frame clones, though not all of them. The sample contains 130,000 or so clones, roughly 86% of which appear only once. The sequences come from CD8+ T cells sorted from blood, collected at week 4, from a patient treated with tofacitinib. These receptor sequences come from a human donor with alopecia areata. Both conserved end residues are part of each CDR3. D genes are given only for firm matches. Not every row has a clone size; where given, it reads once, few, many or a size class.

clone_size: once
v_call: TRBV7-9
j_call: TRBJ2-7
d_call: -
cdr3_aa: CASSPGGRVHYEQYF
cdr3_nt: TGTGCCAGCAGCCCTGGAGGCAGGGTACACTACGAGCAGTACTTC

clone_size: -
v_call: TRBV5-6
j_call: TRBJ2-5
d_call: -
cdr3_aa: CASSSGMEETQYF
cdr3_nt: TGTGCCAGCAGTTCCGGTATGGAAGAGACCCAGTACTTC

clone_size: -
v_call: TRBV5-6
j_call: TRBJ2-1
d_call: TRBD1
cdr3_aa: CASSLGQGPARGNEQFF
cdr3_nt: TGTGCCAGCAGCTTAGGACAGGGGCCCGCCAGGGGGAATGAGCAGTTCTTC

clone_size: -
v_call: TRBV27
j_call: TRBJ1-1
d_call: -
cdr3_aa: CASSFGGLNTEAFF
cdr3_nt: TGTGCCAGCAGTTTCGGAGGCCTGAACACTGAAGCTTTCTTT

clone_size: once
v_call: TRBV2
j_call: TRBJ2-7
d_call: -
cdr3_aa: CASSDHRDTNYEQYF
cdr3_nt: TGTGCCAGCAGTGACCACCGGGACACCAACTACGAGCAGTACTTC

clone_size: -
v_call: TRBV4-1
j_call: TRBJ2-5
d_call: -
cdr3_aa: CASSQIAAQETQYF
cdr3_nt: TGCGCCAGCAGCCAGATAGCGGCACAAGAGACCCAGTACTTC

clone_size: -
v_call: TRBV6-5
j_call: TRBJ1-1
d_call: -
cdr3_aa: CASSYYGAEAFF
cdr3_nt: TGTGCCAGCAGTTACTACGGTGCTGAAGCTTTCTTT

clone_size: -
v_call: TRBV29-1
j_call: TRBJ1-1
d_call: TRBD1
cdr3_aa: CSVWDRGPHLIPEAFF
cdr3_nt: TGCAGCGTTTGGGACAGGGGGCCCCACTTAATCCCTGAAGCTTTCTTT

clone_size: once
v_call: TRBV29-1
j_call: TRBJ2-7
d_call: -
cdr3_aa: CSVEGRGYEQYF
cdr3_nt: TGCAGCGTTGAAGGCAGGGGCTACGAGCAGTACTTC

clone_size: -
v_call: TRBV19
j_call: TRBJ2-1
d_call: -
cdr3_aa: CATKTQLASYNEQFF
cdr3_nt: TGTGCCACTAAAACACAACTAGCCTCCTACAATGAGCAGTTCTTC

clone_size: -
v_call: TRBV5-6
j_call: TRBJ1-1
d_call: -
cdr3_aa: CASSLVARTGNRNTEAFF
cdr3_nt: TGTGCCAGCAGCTTGGTTGCTCGGACGGGGAACCGGAACACTGAAGCTTTCTTT

clone_size: -
v_call: TRBV19
j_call: TRBJ2-7
d_call: -
cdr3_aa: CASSMGTVAYEQYF
cdr3_nt: TGTGCCAGTAGTATGGGGACTGTCGCCTACGAGCAGTACTTC

clone_size: -
v_call: TRBV19
j_call: TRBJ2-7
d_call: -
cdr3_aa: CASSASPDEQYF
cdr3_nt: TGTGCCAGTAGTGCGTCTCCCGACGAGCAGTACTTC

clone_size: -
v_call: TRBV27
j_call: TRBJ1-2
d_call: -
cdr3_aa: CASRSGYGYTF
cdr3_nt: TGTGCCAGCAGGTCCGGCTATGGCTACACCTTC

clone_size: -
v_call: TRBV29-1
j_call: TRBJ2-1
d_call: -
cdr3_aa: CSVDLGVAYNEQFF
cdr3_nt: TGCAGCGTTGACCTAGGGGTGGCCTACAATGAGCAGTTCTTC

clone_size: -
v_call: TRBV7-6
j_call: TRBJ2-7
d_call: -
cdr3_aa: CASSLVLGGYEQYF
cdr3_nt: TGTGCCAGCAGCTTAGTTTTGGGAGGCTACGAGCAGTACTTC

clone_size: once
v_call: TRBV2
j_call: TRBJ2-7
d_call: TRBD1
cdr3_aa: CASSARGQSYEQYF
cdr3_nt: TGTGCCAGCAGCGCCCGGGGACAGTCCTACGAGCAGTACTTC

clone_size: -
v_call: TRBV18
j_call: TRBJ2-1
d_call: TRBD2
cdr3_aa: CASSPTGTSGDEQFF
cdr3_nt: TGTGCCAGCTCACCCACCGGGACTAGCGGGGATGAGCAGTTCTTC

clone_size: -
v_call: TRBV5-1
j_call: TRBJ2-7
d_call: -
cdr3_aa: CASSSSGVTGYEQYF
cdr3_nt: TGCGCCAGCAGCTCCTCAGGGGTAACTGGGTACGAGCAGTACTTC

clone_size: many
v_call: TRBV19
j_call: TRBJ2-1
d_call: -
cdr3_aa: CASSGGGDYNEQFF
cdr3_nt: TGTGCCAGTTCAGGGGGAGGGGACTACAATGAGCAGTTCTTC

clone_size: -
v_call: TRBV27
j_call: TRBJ2-1
d_call: -
cdr3_aa: CASTRGAANEQFF
cdr3_nt: TGTGCCAGCACCAGAGGGGCAGCTAATGAGCAGTTCTTC

clone_size: -
v_call: TRBV5-1
j_call: TRBJ2-5
d_call: -
cdr3_aa: CASSSPPQETQYF
cdr3_nt: TGCGCCAGCAGCTCCCCGCCTCAAGAGACCCAGTACTTC

clone_size: -
v_call: TRBV13
j_call: TRBJ2-7
d_call: -
cdr3_aa: CASSATGAGDEQYF
cdr3_nt: TGTGCCAGCAGCGCGACAGGGGCGGGGGACGAGCAGTACTTC

clone_size: -
v_call: TRBV29-1
j_call: TRBJ2-7
d_call: -
cdr3_aa: CSVEDPTGYTYEQYF
cdr3_nt: TGCAGCGTTGAAGATCCCACAGGGTATACCTACGAGCAGTACTTC

clone_size: once
v_call: TRBV19
j_call: TRBJ1-5
d_call: TRBD1
cdr3_aa: CASSLGTGGGNQPQHF
cdr3_nt: TGTGCCAGTAGTCTGGGGACAGGGGGGGGCAATCAGCCCCAGCATTTT

clone_size: -
v_call: TRBV5-6
j_call: TRBJ1-1
d_call: -
cdr3_aa: CASSRGGFTEAFF
cdr3_nt: TGTGCCAGCAGCCGGGGGGGCTTTACTGAAGCTTTCTTT

clone_size: -
v_call: TRBV19
j_call: TRBJ2-1
d_call: TRBD2
cdr3_aa: CASSMTSGEHNEQFF
cdr3_nt: TGTGCCAGTAGTATGACTAGCGGTGAGCACAATGAGCAGTTCTTC

clone_size: -
v_call: TRBV2
j_call: TRBJ2-2
d_call: -
cdr3_aa: CASSTRQGGELFF
cdr3_nt: TGTGCCAGCAGCACACGTCAGGGCGGGGAGCTGTTTTTT

clone_size: -
v_call: TRBV13
j_call: TRBJ2-1
d_call: -
cdr3_aa: CASREAASSYNEQFF
cdr3_nt: TGTGCCAGCAGAGAAGCGGCCAGCTCCTACAATGAGCAGTTCTTC

clone_size: once
v_call: TRBV5-1
j_call: TRBJ2-2
d_call: -
cdr3_aa: CASSLGNSTTGELFF
cdr3_nt: TGCGCCAGCAGCTTAGGGAACAGTACAACCGGGGAGCTGTTTTTT

clone_size: -
v_call: TRBV18
j_call: TRBJ2-1
d_call: -
cdr3_aa: CASSDTSASSYNEQFF
cdr3_nt: TGTGCCAGCTCAGATACTAGTGCGAGCTCCTACAATGAGCAGTTCTTC

clone_size: -
v_call: TRBV29-1
j_call: TRBJ2-7
d_call: -
cdr3_aa: CSVEGRQGSYEQYF
cdr3_nt: TGCAGCGTTGAAGGACGCCAGGGCTCCTACGAGCAGTACTTC

clone_size: -
v_call: TRBV5-4
j_call: TRBJ2-7
d_call: TRBD1
cdr3_aa: CASSSGQGTYEQYF
cdr3_nt: TGTGCCAGCAGTTCGGGACAGGGTACCTACGAGCAGTACTTC